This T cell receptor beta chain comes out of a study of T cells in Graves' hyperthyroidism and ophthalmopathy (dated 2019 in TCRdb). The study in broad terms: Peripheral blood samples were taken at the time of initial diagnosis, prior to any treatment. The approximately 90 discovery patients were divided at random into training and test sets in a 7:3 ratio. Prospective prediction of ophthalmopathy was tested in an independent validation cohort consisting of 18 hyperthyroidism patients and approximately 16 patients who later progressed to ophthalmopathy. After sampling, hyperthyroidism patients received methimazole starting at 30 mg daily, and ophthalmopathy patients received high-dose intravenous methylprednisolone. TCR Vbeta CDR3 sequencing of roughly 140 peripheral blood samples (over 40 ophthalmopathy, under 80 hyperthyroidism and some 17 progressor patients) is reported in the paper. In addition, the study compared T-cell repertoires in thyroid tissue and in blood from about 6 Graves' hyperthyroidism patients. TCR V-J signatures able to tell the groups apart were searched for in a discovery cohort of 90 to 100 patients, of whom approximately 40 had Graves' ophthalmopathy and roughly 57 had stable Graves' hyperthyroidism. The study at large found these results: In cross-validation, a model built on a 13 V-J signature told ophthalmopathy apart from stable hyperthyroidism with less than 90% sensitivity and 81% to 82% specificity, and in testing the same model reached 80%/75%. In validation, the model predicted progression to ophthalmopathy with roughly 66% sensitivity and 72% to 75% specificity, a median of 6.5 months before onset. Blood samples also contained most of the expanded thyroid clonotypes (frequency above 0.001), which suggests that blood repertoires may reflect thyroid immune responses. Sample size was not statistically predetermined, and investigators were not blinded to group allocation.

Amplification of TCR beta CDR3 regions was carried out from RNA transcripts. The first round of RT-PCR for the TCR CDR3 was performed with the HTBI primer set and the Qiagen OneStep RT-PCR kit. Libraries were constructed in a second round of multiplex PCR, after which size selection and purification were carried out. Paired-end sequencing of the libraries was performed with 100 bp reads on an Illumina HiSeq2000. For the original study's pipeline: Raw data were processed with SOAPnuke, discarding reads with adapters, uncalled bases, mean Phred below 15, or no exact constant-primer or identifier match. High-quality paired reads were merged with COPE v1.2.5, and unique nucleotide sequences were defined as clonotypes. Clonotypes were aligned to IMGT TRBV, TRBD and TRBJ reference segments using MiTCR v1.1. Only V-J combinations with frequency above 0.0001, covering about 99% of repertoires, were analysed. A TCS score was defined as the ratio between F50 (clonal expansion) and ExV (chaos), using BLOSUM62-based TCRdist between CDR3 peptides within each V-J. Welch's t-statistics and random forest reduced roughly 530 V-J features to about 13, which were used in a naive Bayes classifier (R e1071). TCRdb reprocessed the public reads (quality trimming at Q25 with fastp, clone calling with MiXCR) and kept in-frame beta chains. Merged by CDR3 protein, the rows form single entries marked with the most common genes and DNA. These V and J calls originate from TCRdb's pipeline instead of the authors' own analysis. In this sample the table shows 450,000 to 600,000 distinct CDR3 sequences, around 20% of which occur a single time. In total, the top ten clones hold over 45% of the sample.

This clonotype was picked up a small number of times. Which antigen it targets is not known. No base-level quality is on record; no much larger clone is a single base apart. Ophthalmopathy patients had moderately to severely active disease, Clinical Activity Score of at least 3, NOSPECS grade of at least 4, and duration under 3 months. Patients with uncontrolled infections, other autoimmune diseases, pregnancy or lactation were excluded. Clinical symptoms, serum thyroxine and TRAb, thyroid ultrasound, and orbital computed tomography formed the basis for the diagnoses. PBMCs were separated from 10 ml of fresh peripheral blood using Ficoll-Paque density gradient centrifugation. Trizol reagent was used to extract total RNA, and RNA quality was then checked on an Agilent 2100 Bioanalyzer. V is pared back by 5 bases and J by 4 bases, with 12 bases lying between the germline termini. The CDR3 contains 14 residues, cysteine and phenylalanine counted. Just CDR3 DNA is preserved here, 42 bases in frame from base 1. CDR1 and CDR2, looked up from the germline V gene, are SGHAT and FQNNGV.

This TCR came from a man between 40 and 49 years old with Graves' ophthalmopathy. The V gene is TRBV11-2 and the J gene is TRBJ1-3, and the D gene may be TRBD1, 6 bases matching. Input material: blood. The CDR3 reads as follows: CASSARQGGNTIYF. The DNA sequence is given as TGTGCCAGCAGCGCAAGGCAGGGGGGAAACACCATATATTTT.